The 27 T cell receptor beta chains given below trace back to one sample, sequenced in a study of blood T cell repertoires in COVID-19. Assay used: immunoSEQ multiplex PCR; TCRdb lists only in-frame clones, some missing. The sample records 150,000 or so clones, 86% being singletons. The sample was PBMCs or T cells enriched from blood (not recorded which). These receptors were taken from a man in his fifties or sixties who had recovered from COVID-19.

The chain couples TRBV9 to TRBJ1-6; the D is unclear. Trimming left V 0 bases short and J 7 bases short, with 14 bases between. Per germline, CDR1 SGDLS and CDR2 YYNGEE. This CDR3 region has 16 residues. CDR3 loop: CASSVGGEGPNSPLHF. The CDR3 coding sequence is TGTGCCAGCAGCGTAGGGGGAGAGGGTCCCAATTCACCCCTCCACTTT. Combining the CDR3 with reference TRBV9 and TRBJ1-6 gives the whole variable domain DSGVTQTPKHLITATGQRVTLRCSPRSGDLSVYWYQQSLDQGLQFLIQYYNGEERAKGNILERFSAQQFPDLHSELNLSSLELGDSALYFCASSVGGEGPNSPLHFGNGTRLTVT.

The V and J genes are TRBV19 and TRBJ2-3; tentatively, D is TRBD2 (5 bases). This CDR3 comprises 15 residues. The V and J ends lost 6 bases and 2 bases respectively, with 15 bases between them. Germline CDR1 is LNHDA and CDR2 is SQIVND (reference sequence). DNA for the CDR3: TGTGCCAGTAGCCTACGGGCGGGTGTCACAGATACGCAGTATTTT. It encodes CASSLRAGVTDTQYF.

The rearrangement links TRBV19 to TRBJ1-6, with 8 bases fitting TRBD1. This CDR3 is built from 15 residues. The germline V gene encodes CDR1 LNHDA and CDR2 SQIVND (reference sequence). J was trimmed by 5 bases and V by 2 bases; bases with no gene match: 2. The CDR3 sequence: CASSISGGHNSPLHF. The CDR3, as DNA: TGTGCCAGTAGTATATCAGGGGGCCATAATTCACCCCTCCACTTT.

The V call is TRBV18, the J call TRBJ1-5; 7 bases map to TRBD1. Germline lookup yields CDR1 KGHSH and CDR2 LQKENI. The V and J ends lost 6 bases and 1 base, in that order; junction bases with no gene match: 9. The CDR3 is 16 residues long. CDR3 bases: TGTGCCAGCTCGCCCCGCACAGGGGTCAGCAATCAGCCCCAGCATTTT. It specifies CASSPRTGVSNQPQHF.

The V gene is TRBV28, the J gene TRBJ1-1, with a possible D match to TRBD1 (6 bases). The ends were cut back, 7 bases at V and 8 bases at J, with 17 bases in the middle. The V gene's germline CDR1 is MDHEN and CDR2 SYDVKM. The CDR3 loop spans 13 amino acids. The CDR3 DNA follows: TGTGCCAGCAAACTAGGAGGACAGCAGGAAGCTTTCTTT. Amino acids: CASKLGGQQEAFF.

This clone was observed once. The rearrangement joins TRBV9 to TRBJ2-3; D gene unclear. There are 14 residues in the CDR3. V dropped 4 bases and J dropped 3 bases, with 12 bases sitting between them. From germline, CDR1 is SGDLS and CDR2 YYNGEE. The CDR3 region is CASSPFERTDTQYF. The CDR3 DNA reads as TGTGCCAGCAGCCCTTTCGAGCGAACAGATACGCAGTATTTT.

Points on this clone: The same CDR3 can be traced to other DNA sequences in this sample. This rearrangement joins TRBV11-2 to TRBJ2-1; 10 bases fit TRBD2. With V trimmed by 5 bases and J by 1 base, 5 bases remained unmatched. CDR1 and CDR2 (germline): SGHAT, FQNNGV. The CDR3 contains 16 residues. The CDR3 spells CASSLSGGSSYNEQFF. In DNA form, the CDR3 reads TGTGCCAGCAGCCTTAGCGGGGGGTCGTCCTACAATGAGCAGTTCTTC. Full variable domain (rest looked up from reference TRBV11-2 and TRBJ2-1): EAGVAQSPRYKIIEKRQSVAFWCNPISGHATLYWYQQILGQGPKLLIQFQNNGVVDDSQLPKDRFSAERLKGVDSTLKIQPAKLEDSAVYLCASSLSGGSSYNEQFFGPGTRLTVL.

The V gene is TRBV7-8, the J gene TRBJ2-7, with TRBD2 matching over 9 bases. The germline V gene has CDR1 SGHVS and CDR2 FQNEAQ. The CDR3 totals 13 residues. V shed 0 bases and J 7 bases; nucleotides not matched to a gene: 1. The CDR3 reads CASSLALAGEQYF. DNA of the CDR3: TGTGCCAGCAGCTTAGCGCTAGCGGGGGAGCAGTACTTC.

The chain couples TRBV6-6 to TRBJ2-1; the D is unclear. V was trimmed by 5 bases and J by 0 bases, leaving 17 bases between them. The germline gives CDR1 MNHNY, CDR2 SVGAGI (reference sequence). The CDR3 covers 17 residues. The chain's CDR3 is CASSPFAPLSSYNEQFF. In nucleotides, the CDR3 is TGTGCCAGCAGTCCGTTTGCCCCCCTGAGCTCCTACAATGAGCAGTTCTTC.

The chain joins TRBV19 to TRBJ2-3; D is perhaps TRBD2 (6 bases). The V end was cut by 5 bases, the J end by 8 bases, with 14 bases between. The CDR3 has 13 amino acids. From germline, CDR1 is LNHDA and CDR2 SQIVND (reference sequence). The DNA for the CDR3 is TGTGCCAGTAGTGACCCTACCGGGAGTACGCAGTATTTT. This encodes CASSDPTGSTQYF.

The CDR3, as DNA: TGTGCCAGTTCAAGACTAGCGGGAGGGGTAGAGACCCAGTACTTC. It codes for CASSRLAGGVETQYF. This chain joins TRBV19 and TRBJ2-5; TRBD2 agrees at 14 bases. J lost 4 bases, V lost 8 bases, and 6 bases had no gene match. The CDR3 is 15 residues long. Germline V CDR1 and CDR2: LNHDA, SQIVND (reference sequence).

The CDR3 sequence: CAIRVDRGAFSYEQYF. The CDR3 nucleotides read TGTGCCATCAGGGTGGACAGGGGGGCCTTCTCCTACGAGCAGTACTTC. The V and J genes are TRBV10-3 and TRBJ2-7, with 10 bases fitting TRBD1. CDR1 and CDR2 from the germline V gene are ENHRY and SYGVKD. CDR3 length: 16 amino acids. With 6 bases clipped from V and 0 bases from J, the junction kept 8 bases outside the gene matches.

This chain uses TRBV11-2 with TRBJ1-3; a weak D match, TRBD1 (5 bases). Trimming cost V 1 base and J 4 bases, with 8 bases left between them. Germline CDR1 and CDR2: SGHAT and FQNNGV. CDR3 length equals 14 residues. The CDR3 loop is CASSLGQGGNTIYF. The CDR3 DNA follows: TGTGCCAGCAGCTTAGGTCAGGGAGGAAACACCATATATTTT. Combining the CDR3 with reference TRBV11-2 and TRBJ1-3 gives the whole variable domain EAGVAQSPRYKIIEKRQSVAFWCNPISGHATLYWYQQILGQGPKLLIQFQNNGVVDDSQLPKDRFSAERLKGVDSTLKIQPAKLEDSAVYLCASSLGQGGNTIYFGEGSWLTVV.

This chain uses TRBV18 with TRBJ2-1; D is possibly TRBD1 (6 bases). V was shortened by 3 bases and J by 0 bases, with 21 bases between the two germline ends. Per the germline V gene, CDR1 is KGHSH and CDR2 is LQKENI. The CDR3 is 19 residues long. As DNA, the CDR3 is TGTGCCAGCTCACCTCCCTTGGACAGAGCCCCGAGCTCCTACAATGAGCAGTTCTTC. Translated: CASSPPLDRAPSSYNEQFF.

This chain links TRBV4-2 with TRBJ2-5; maybe TRBD2 (5 bases). Deletions cut 2 bases from V and 5 bases from J, with 15 bases between. The CDR3 is 15 residues long. Germline V gene data show CDR1 as LGHNA and CDR2 as YNFKEQ. Here the CDR3 reads CASSQPSSGRETQYF. As DNA, the CDR3 is TGTGCCAGCAGCCAACCCTCGAGCGGTCGGGAGACCCAGTACTTC.

This chain links TRBV7-2 with TRBJ1-2, with 8 positions matching TRBD1. V dropped 4 bases and J dropped 5; count of bases not matched to a gene: 9. The CDR3 sequence is 15 residues long. CDR1 and CDR2 from the germline V gene are SGHTA and FQGNSA. The CDR3: CASSSPDRAKYGYTF. CDR3 DNA: TGTGCCAGCAGCTCGCCGGACAGGGCGAAATATGGCTACACCTTC.

The rearrangement uses TRBV19 and TRBJ1-1; 9 bases are shared with TRBD1. Germline V gene data show CDR1 as LNHDA and CDR2 as SQIVND (reference sequence). V lost 4 bases and J lost 3; bases outside the gene matches: 6. The CDR3 extends over 15 amino acids. The CDR3 loop is CASSRDRDRYTEAFF. The CDR3 coding sequence is TGTGCCAGTAGTAGGGACAGGGACCGATACACTGAAGCTTTCTTT.

V gene TRBV28 combines with J gene TRBJ1-2; a possible D gene is TRBD1 (6 bases). The CDR3 spans 15 residues. Deletions cut 5 bases from V and 5 bases from J, with 18 bases between. CDR1 and CDR2 (germline): MDHEN, SYDVKM. CDR3 sequence reads: CASSPWTAGDYGYTF. The CDR3 DNA is TGTGCCAGCAGTCCCTGGACCGCAGGGGATTATGGCTACACCTTC.

The chain is built from TRBV5-5 and TRBJ2-5; 7 positions agree with TRBD2. Germline CDR1 reads SGHKS; CDR2 reads YYEKEE (reference sequence). Germline trimming cut 2 bases from V and 3 bases from J; bases unmatched to any gene: 13. This CDR3 spans 17 amino acids. The CDR3: CASSFGPLGTTEETQYF. As DNA, the CDR3 is TGTGCCAGCAGCTTTGGACCTCTCGGGACTACCGAAGAGACCCAGTACTTC.

The chain uses TRBV6-5 and TRBJ1-2; 7 bases match TRBD1. The V gene end was trimmed by 4 bases and the J gene end by 3 bases; junction bases not matched to a gene: 5. The CDR3 runs to 14 residues. CDR1 is MNHEY and CDR2 is SVGAGI in the germline V gene. The CDR3 nucleotides read TGTGCCAGCAGTTCCCAACAGGGGTACTATGGCTACACCTTC. Its translation: CASSSQQGYYGYTF.

V usage is TRBV2 and J usage is TRBJ2-7; D may be TRBD1 (5 bases). This CDR3 comprises 12 residues. Germline-derived CDR1 and CDR2 are SNHLY and FYNNEI. Trimming left V 1 base short and J 4 bases short, with 5 bases between. CDR3 nucleotides: TGTGCCAGCAGTGAAGGACAGTACGAGCAGTACGTC. Translation: CASSEGQYEQYV.

V usage is TRBV15 and J usage is TRBJ2-7; weak D call: TRBD1 (6 bases). Germline V gene data show CDR1 as LNHNV and CDR2 as YYDKDF (reference sequence). The CDR3 consists of 15 residues. With 2 bases removed from V and 1 base from J, the gap between germline ends came to 12 bases. Here the CDR3 reads CATSRSTGGSYEQYV. CDR3 bases: TGTGCCACCAGCAGATCGACAGGTGGTTCCTACGAGCAGTACGTC.

The chain has TRBV18 and TRBJ2-3, with D perhaps matching TRBD2 (6 bases). The germline V gene encodes CDR1 KGHSH and CDR2 LQKENI. Trimming stripped 4 bases from V and 6 bases from J, with 11 bases between. CDR3 length equals 13 residues. The CDR3 is CASSLPGSDTQYF. In nucleotides, the CDR3 is TGTGCCAGCTCACTCCCCGGGAGTGATACGCAGTATTTT.

The chain combines TRBV20-1 with TRBJ2-3; D is ambiguous. Trimming stripped 3 bases from V and 6 bases from J, with 7 bases between. Germline CDR1 reads DFQATT; CDR2 reads SNEGSKA (reference sequence). The CDR3 runs to 11 residues. Here the CDR3 DNA reads TGCAGTGCTAGTGATGCGGATACGCAGTATTTT. Translating it yields CSASDADTQYF.

V gene TRBV19 combines with J gene TRBJ1-1, with a tentative D call TRBD1 (5 bases). V was pared by 4 bases and J by 10 bases, with 13 bases between. The CDR3 has 12 residues. CDR1 is LNHDA and CDR2 is SQIVND in the germline V gene (reference sequence). For the CDR3, the DNA is TGTGCCAGTAGTACGGGCGGGGGAAGAGCTTTCTTT. Translated, it gives CASSTGGGRAFF.

The chain has TRBV19 and TRBJ2-7, with D possibly matching TRBD1 (6 bases). V was shortened by 5 bases and J by 5 bases, with 16 bases between the two germline ends. The CDR3 is made up of 14 amino acids. CDR1 is LNHDA and CDR2 is SQIVND in the germline V gene (reference sequence). Here the CDR3 DNA reads TGTGCCAGTAGTGTACAGGGTGGTGTAGACGAGCAGTACTTC. It translates to CASSVQGGVDEQYF.

The chain links TRBV21-1 to TRBJ2-4; no check of the table's D call, TRBD2, against the DNA was made. TRBV21-1 counts as a pseudogene. The CDR3 is 18 amino acids. This CDR3 reads CASSKVSGLAGGPNIQYF. The CDR3 DNA reads TGTGCCAGCAGCAAAGTCTCAGGACTAGCGGGGGGGCCGAACATTCAGTACTTC.